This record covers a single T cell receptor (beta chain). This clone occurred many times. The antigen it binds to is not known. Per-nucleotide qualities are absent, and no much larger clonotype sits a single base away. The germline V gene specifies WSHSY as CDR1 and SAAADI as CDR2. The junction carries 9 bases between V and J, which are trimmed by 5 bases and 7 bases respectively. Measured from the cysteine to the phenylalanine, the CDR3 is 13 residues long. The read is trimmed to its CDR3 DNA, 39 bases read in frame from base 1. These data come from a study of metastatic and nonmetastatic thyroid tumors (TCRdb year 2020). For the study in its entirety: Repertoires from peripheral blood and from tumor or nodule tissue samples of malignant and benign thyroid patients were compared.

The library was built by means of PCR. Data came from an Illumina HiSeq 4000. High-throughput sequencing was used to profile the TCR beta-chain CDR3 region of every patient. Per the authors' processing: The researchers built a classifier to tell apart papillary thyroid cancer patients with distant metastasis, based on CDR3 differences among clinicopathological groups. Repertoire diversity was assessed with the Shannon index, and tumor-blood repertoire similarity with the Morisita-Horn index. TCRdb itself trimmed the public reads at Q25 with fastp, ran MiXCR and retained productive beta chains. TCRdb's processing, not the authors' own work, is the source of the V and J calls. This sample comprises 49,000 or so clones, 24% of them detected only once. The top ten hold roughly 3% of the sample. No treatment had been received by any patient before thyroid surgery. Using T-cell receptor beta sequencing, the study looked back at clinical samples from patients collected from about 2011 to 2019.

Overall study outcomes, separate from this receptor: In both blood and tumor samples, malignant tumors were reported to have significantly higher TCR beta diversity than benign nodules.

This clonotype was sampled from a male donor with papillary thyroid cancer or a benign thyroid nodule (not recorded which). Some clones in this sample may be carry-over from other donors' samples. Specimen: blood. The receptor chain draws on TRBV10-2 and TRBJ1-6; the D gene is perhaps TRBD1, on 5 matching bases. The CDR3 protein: CASSPTANSPLHF. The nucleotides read TGCGCCAGCAGTCCGACAGCGAATTCACCCCTCCACTTT.